These T cell receptor beta chains were read from a single sample in a study of blood T cell repertoires in COVID-19. This table comes from immunoSEQ multiplex PCR, and its TCRdb copy is limited to in-frame clones, with some not included. The sample shows some 10,000 clones, approximately 91% of them seen only once. Sequencing input: peripheral blood. Receptors originate from a woman in her fifties or sixties with active COVID-19. CDR3s include the opening cysteine and the closing phenylalanine or tryptophan. D genes are given only for firm matches. Only part of the rows carry a size: once, few, many, or a class if the clone is expanded.

D: .
size: .
length: 14
V: TRBV7-9
J: TRBJ1-4
DNA: TGTGCCAGCAGTCCACCCCCAGGGAATGAAAAACTGTTTTTT
CDR3: CASSPPPGNEKLFF

D: .
size: .
length: 15
V: TRBV19
J: TRBJ1-4
DNA: TGTGCCAGTAGCTCCCAGGGTCGGACTAATGAAAAACTGTTTTTT
CDR3: CASSSQGRTNEKLFF

D: TRBD1
size: once
length: 15
V: TRBV7-6
J: TRBJ2-4
DNA: TGTGCCAGCAGCTCGGGACAGAACGCCAAAAACATTCAGTACTTC
CDR3: CASSSGQNAKNIQYF

D: .
size: once
length: 16
V: TRBV7-8
J: TRBJ2-3
DNA: TGTGCCAGCAGCCCCCGTCCGGGGGGCAGCACAGATACGCAGTATTTT
CDR3: CASSPRPGGSTDTQYF

D: TRBD2
size: .
length: 17
V: TRBV19
J: TRBJ2-7
DNA: TGTGCCAGTAAGGGGGGAACTACTAGCGGGAGCTCCTACGAGCAGTACTTC
CDR3: CASKGGTTSGSSYEQYF

D: .
size: .
length: 15
V: TRBV3-1/TRBV3-2
J: TRBJ1-5
DNA: TGTGCCAGTAAATTATTAAGACAGGGCAATCAGCCCCAGCATTTT
CDR3: CASKLLRQGNQPQHF

D: .
size: .
length: 15
V: TRBV10-3
J: TRBJ2-7
DNA: TGTGCCATCAGGGGATACGGGATCCGAACAGACGAGCAGTACTTC
CDR3: CAIRGYGIRTDEQYF

D: TRBD2
size: .
length: 13
V: TRBV19
J: TRBJ2-1
DNA: TGTGCCAGTAGGGGACTAGCGGAGGGTGAGCAGTTCTTC
CDR3: CASRGLAEGEQFF

D: TRBD1
size: .
length: 17
V: TRBV11-2
J: TRBJ1-3
DNA: TGTGCCAGCAGCCTAAACAGGGGAGGTTACTCTGGAAACACCATATATTTT
CDR3: CASSLNRGGYSGNTIYF

D: .
size: .
length: 15
V: TRBV19
J: TRBJ2-1
DNA: TGTGCCAGTAGTATACAGGGACTGACCTACAATGAGCAGTTCTTC
CDR3: CASSIQGLTYNEQFF

D: .
size: .
length: 11
V: TRBV20-1
J: TRBJ2-1
DNA: TGCAGTGCGCCGACTAGCAATGAGCAGTTCTTC
CDR3: CSAPTSNEQFF

D: .
size: .
length: 14
V: TRBV6-6
J: TRBJ1-3
DNA: TGTGCCAGCAGCTCCGACAGAAAAGGAAACACCATATATTTT
CDR3: CASSSDRKGNTIYF

D: .
size: .
length: 15
V: TRBV30
J: TRBJ1-3
DNA: TGTGCCTGGAGTAAACCGACAGAGAGTGGAAACACCATATATTTT
CDR3: CAWSKPTESGNTIYF

D: .
size: .
length: 15
V: TRBV5-5
J: TRBJ2-3
DNA: TGTGCCAGCAGCTTGGGCGGATACAGCACAGATACGCAGTATTTT
CDR3: CASSLGGYSTDTQYF

D: TRBD1
size: .
length: 13
V: TRBV30
J: TRBJ1-5
DNA: TGTGCCTGGAGTGTACAGGGGAATCAGCCCCAGCATTTT
CDR3: CAWSVQGNQPQHF

D: .
size: .
length: 14
V: TRBV6-6
J: TRBJ2-5
DNA: TGTGCCAGCAGCTATACAGGACAGAAAGAGACCCAGTACTTC
CDR3: CASSYTGQKETQYF

D: TRBD1
size: .
length: 19
V: TRBV28
J: TRBJ1-1
DNA: TGTGCCAGCAGTTTGATTCTCCCGACAGGGGGAATATCTAACACTGAAGCTTTCTTT
CDR3: CASSLILPTGGISNTEAFF

D: .
size: .
length: 17
V: TRBV21-1
J: TRBJ1-2
DNA: TGTGCCAGCAGCTCCCAGGAGGGACGACTCGGAAACTATGGCTACACCTTC
CDR3: CASSSQEGRLGNYGYTF

D: TRBD2
size: .
length: 15
V: TRBV28
J: TRBJ2-5
DNA: TGTGCCAGCAGTTTGCAGCGGGGGAACCAAGAGACCCAGTACTTC
CDR3: CASSLQRGNQETQYF

D: .
size: .
length: 14
V: TRBV6-5
J: TRBJ2-1
DNA: TGTGCCAGCCGTCGGGGGGCCACCTACAATGAGCAGTTCTTC
CDR3: CASRRGATYNEQFF

D: TRBD1
size: .
length: 15
V: TRBV28
J: TRBJ1-2
DNA: TGTGCCAGCAGTTTACAGGAGACAGGGGCCTATGGCTACACCTTC
CDR3: CASSLQETGAYGYTF